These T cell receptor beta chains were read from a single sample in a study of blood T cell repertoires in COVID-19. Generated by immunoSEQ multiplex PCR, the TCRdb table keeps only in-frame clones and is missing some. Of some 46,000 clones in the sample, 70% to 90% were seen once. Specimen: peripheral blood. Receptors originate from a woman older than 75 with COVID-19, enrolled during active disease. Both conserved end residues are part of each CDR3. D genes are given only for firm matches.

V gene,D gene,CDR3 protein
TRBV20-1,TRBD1,CSASSPDRGRYNEQFF
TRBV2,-,CASSEPGRGAFF
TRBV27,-,CASSLGWTPYEQYF
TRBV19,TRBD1,CASSTLRQGMNTGELFF
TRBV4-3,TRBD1,CASSQDYRGADTQYF
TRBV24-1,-,CATSDPQGRTNTGELFF
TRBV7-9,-,CASSPQRKEEKLFF
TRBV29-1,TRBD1,CSVRGSLRQGYTDTQYF
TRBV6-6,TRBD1,CASTRDRGRDGTTGELFF
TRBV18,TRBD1,CASSLDRAGNTIYF
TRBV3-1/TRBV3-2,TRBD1,CASSQWDRVEGYTF
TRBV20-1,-,CSAGNRAQMFF
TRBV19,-,CASSYRPWEETQYF
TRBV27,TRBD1,CASSLTTGGRNQPQHF
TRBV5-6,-,CASSLGATGTIYF
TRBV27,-,CASSQSDLPYEQYF
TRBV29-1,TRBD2,CSGETSGNVETQYF
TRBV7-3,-,CASSRGNQETQYF
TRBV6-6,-,CASRGSQETQYF
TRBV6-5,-,CASRPTSTLAYEQYF
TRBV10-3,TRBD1,CAIRHTGTGYSGNTIYF
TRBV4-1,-,CASSQAGYQTPQYF
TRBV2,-,CASSTGAYNEQFF
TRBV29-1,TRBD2,CSGSISGRAVEQFF
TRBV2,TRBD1,CATRPGGEEKLFF
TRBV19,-,CASSGDSGIKRNIQYF
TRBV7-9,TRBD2,CASSLVPAGFETQYF
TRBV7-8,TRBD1,CASSSTGQGVQLSYEQYF
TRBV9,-,CASSPRTSTDTQYF
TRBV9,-,CASSPGGRAGETQYF
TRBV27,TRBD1,CASSPQAAGQGGEKLFF